Following are 5 T cell receptor beta chains from one sample sequenced in a study of T cells after yellow fever vaccination. TCRdb called the 5' RACE reads again in MiXCR, with one record for every CDR3 protein. The sample has around 320,000 distinct CDR3 sequences; about 10% are singletons. Sample: CD4+ T cells sorted from PBMCs, taken 45 days after the yellow fever booster vaccination. The receptors shown here come from a man younger than 35 who received the YFV17D yellow fever vaccine.

This clonotype was detected ten times or more. The chain couples TRBV12-3 or TRBV12-4 to TRBJ2-5, with a weak D call TRBD2 (7 bases). The V gene lost 6 bases and the J gene lost 5 bases, with 13 bases spanning the gap. The CDR3 totals 13 residues. The CDR3 loop reads CASSFGGRETQYF. The DNA of the CDR3 is TGTGCCAGCAGCTTCGGGGGGCGTGAGACCCAGTACTTC.

This clonotype was recorded a few times. J is TRBJ2-3 and V is TRBV6-2 or TRBV6-3; 9 nucleotides match TRBD2. V gave up 3 bases and J gave up 0 bases; unmatched junction bases: 7. CDR3 size: 17 residues. CDR1 is MNHEY and CDR2 is SVGEGT in the germline V gene. The CDR3 here is CASSYLWSGGSTDTQYF. As DNA, the CDR3 is TGTGCCAGCAGTTATCTATGGAGCGGGGGGAGCACAGATACGCAGTATTTT.

This chain's CDR3 is CAISVSGQDNEQFF. The CDR3 bases are TGTGCCATCAGTGTATCGGGACAGGACAATGAGCAGTTCTTC. V is TRBV10-3 and J is TRBJ2-1; 8 bases align to TRBD1. Per the germline V gene, CDR1 is ENHRY and CDR2 is SYGVKD. CDR3 length: 14 residues. Germline trimming cut 4 bases from V and 5 bases from J; bases unmatched to any gene: 4.

This clonotype showed up many times. The chain carries TRBV7-9 and TRBJ2-1; 10 bases fit TRBD1. The CDR3 totals 16 residues. Trimming took 2 bases from V and 7 from J; bases not matched to a gene: 8. CDR1 and CDR2 (germline): SEHNR, FQNEAQ (reference sequence). This chain's CDR3 is CASSLSVGQGLNEQFF. The CDR3 DNA follows: TGTGCCAGCAGCTTAAGTGTGGGACAGGGGTTGAATGAGCAGTTCTTC.

This clonotype was found a few times. J is TRBJ2-5 and V is TRBV12-3 or TRBV12-4; weak D call: TRBD1 (6 bases). Trimming removed 0 bases at V and 5 bases at J, with 13 bases between. This CDR3 is built from 15 residues. The CDR3 sequence is CASSLAIGGGETQYF. In DNA form, the CDR3 reads TGTGCCAGCAGTTTAGCGATTGGGGGCGGGGAGACCCAGTACTTC.